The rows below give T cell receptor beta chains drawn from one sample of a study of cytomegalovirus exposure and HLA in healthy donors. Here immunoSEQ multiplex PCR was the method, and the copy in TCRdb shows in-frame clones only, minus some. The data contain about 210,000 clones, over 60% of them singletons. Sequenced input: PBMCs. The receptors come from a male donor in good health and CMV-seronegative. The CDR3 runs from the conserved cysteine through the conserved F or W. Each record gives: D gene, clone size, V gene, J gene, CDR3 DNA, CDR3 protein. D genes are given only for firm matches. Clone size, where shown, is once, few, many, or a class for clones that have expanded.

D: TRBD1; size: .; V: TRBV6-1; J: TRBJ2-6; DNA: TGTGCCAGCAGAACAGGGGGCGGTGGGGCCAACGTCCTGACTTTC; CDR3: CASRTGGGGANVLTF
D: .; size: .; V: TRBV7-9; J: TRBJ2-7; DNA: TGTGCCAGCAGCTCAACCTACGAGCAGTACTTC; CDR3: CASSSTYEQYF
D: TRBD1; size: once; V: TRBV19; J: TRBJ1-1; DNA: TGTGCCAGCAAAGGAGGGTCAGGACAGGGGAGGGTCGGGGCTTTCTTT; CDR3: CASKGGSGQGRVGAFF
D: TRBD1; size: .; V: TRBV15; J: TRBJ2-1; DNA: TGTGCCACCGACACAGGGGGCCTGAGCTCCTACAATGAGCAGTTCTTC; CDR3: CATDTGGLSSYNEQFF
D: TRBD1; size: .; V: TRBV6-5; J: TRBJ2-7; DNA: TGTGCCAGCAGTACAGGGGAAGGCGAGCAGTACTTC; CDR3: CASSTGEGEQYF
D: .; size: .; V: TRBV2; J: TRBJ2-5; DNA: TGTGCCAGCAGTCGGAGGGAAGAAGAGACCCAGTACTTC; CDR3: CASSRREEETQYF
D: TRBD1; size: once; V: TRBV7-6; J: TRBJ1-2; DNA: TGTGCCAGCAGCCCAGCAGGACAGGGGGCCTATGGCTACACCTTC; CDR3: CASSPAGQGAYGYTF
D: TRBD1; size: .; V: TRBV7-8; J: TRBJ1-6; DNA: TGTGCCAGCAGCTTATTCGGGTCGACAGGGGATAATTCACCCCTCCACTTT; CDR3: CASSLFGSTGDNSPLHF
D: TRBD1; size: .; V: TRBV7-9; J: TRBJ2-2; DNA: TGTGCCAGCAGCACTCAAGACAGGGGGTGGTCCGGGGAGCTGTTTTTT; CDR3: CASSTQDRGWSGELFF
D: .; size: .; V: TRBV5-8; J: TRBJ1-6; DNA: TGTGCCAGCAGCACCAGGGGAACGGATTCACCCCTCCACTTT; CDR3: CASSTRGTDSPLHF
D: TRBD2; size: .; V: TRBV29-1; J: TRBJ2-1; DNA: TGCAGCGTCGCCACTATAGCGGGAGACAATGAGCAGTTCTTC; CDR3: CSVATIAGDNEQFF
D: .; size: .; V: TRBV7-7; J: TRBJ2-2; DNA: TGTGCCAGCAGCTTCGGGGAAGCGAACACCGGGGAGCTGTTTTTT; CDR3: CASSFGEANTGELFF
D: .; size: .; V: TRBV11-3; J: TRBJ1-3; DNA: TGTGCCAGCAGCTTAGACACTTACGGAAACACCATATATTTT; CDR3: CASSLDTYGNTIYF
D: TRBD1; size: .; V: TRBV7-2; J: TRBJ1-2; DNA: TGTGCCAGCAGCTTAGCTGCGTGGGACAGGGGATTCTTC; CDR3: CASSLAAWDRGFF
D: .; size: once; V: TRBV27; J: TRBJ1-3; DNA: TGTGCCAGCAGTTTATTCGGGTGGTCTGGAAACACCATATATTTT; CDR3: CASSLFGWSGNTIYF
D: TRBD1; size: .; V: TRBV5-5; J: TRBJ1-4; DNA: TGTGCCAGCAGCTGGGGGACAGGGAATGAAAAACTGTTTTTT; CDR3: CASSWGTGNEKLFF
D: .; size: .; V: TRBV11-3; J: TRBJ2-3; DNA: TGTGCCAGCAGCTTTCGGGGTGGCGGCGCCACCGCCGATACGCAGTATTTT; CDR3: CASSFRGGGATADTQYF
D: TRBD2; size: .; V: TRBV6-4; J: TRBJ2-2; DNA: TGTGCCAGCAGTCGGACTAGCGGGAAATATGCCGGGGAGCTGTTTTTT; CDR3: CASSRTSGKYAGELFF
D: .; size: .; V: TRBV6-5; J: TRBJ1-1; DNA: TGTGCCAGCAGACGGGAGACTGAAGCTTTCTTT; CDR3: CASRRETEAFF
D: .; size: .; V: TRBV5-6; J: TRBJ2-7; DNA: TGTGCCAGCAGCTTGGGAAGTAGCGCCTACGAGCAGTACTTC; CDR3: CASSLGSSAYEQYF
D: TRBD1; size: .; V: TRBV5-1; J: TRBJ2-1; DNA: TGCGCCAGCAGTTTTCGGACAGGGTGGGGTGAGCAGTTCTTC; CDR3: CASSFRTGWGEQFF
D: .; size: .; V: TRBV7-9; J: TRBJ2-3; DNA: TGTTCCAGCAGCTTATGGCTTGATACGCAGTATTTT; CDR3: CSSSLWLDTQYF
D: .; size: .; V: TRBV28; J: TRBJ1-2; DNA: TGTGCCAGCACTCCCCCGGAGGGATATGGCTACACCTTC; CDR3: CASTPPEGYGYTF
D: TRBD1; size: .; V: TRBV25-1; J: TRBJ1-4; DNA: TGTGCCAGCAGTGAATTAGGGGACAGTAATGAAAAACTGTTTTTT; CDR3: CASSELGDSNEKLFF
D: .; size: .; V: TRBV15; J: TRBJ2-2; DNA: TGTGCCATCGACACCGGGGAGCTGTTTTTT; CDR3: CAIDTGELFF
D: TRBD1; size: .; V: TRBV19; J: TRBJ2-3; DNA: TGTGCCAGTAGTATTATCTTCATCCAGGGGGCGAATTCAGATACGCAGTATTTT; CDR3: CASSIIFIQGANSDTQYF
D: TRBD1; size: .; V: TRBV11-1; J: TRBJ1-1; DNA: TGTGCCAGCAGCCGACAGGGGGCGAGTTGGGCGAACACTGAAGCTTTCTTT; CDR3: CASSRQGASWANTEAFF
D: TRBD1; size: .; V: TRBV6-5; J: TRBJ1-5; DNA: TGTGCCAGCAGTACACGACAGGGAAAGCAGCCCCAGCATTTT; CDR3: CASSTRQGKQPQHF
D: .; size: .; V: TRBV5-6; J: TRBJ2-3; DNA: TGTGCCAGCAGCCGGAGGGGAGGGGGGGTAGATACGCAGTATTTT; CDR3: CASSRRGGGVDTQYF
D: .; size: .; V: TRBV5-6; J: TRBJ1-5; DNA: TGTGCCAGCAGCTCACTAAAGGAGCGCGGGGGTAATCAGCCCCAGCATTTT; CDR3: CASSSLKERGGNQPQHF
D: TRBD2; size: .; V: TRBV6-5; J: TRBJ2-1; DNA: TGTGCCAGCAGTTCCCCGGGACTAGGATTGAATGAGCAGTTCTTC; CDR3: CASSSPGLGLNEQFF
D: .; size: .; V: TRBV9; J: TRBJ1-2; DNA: TGTGCCAGCAGCGTAGGTCCGACTTCTCCCTCCGGCTACACCTTC; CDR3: CASSVGPTSPSGYTF
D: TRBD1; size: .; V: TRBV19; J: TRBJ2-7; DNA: TGTGCCAGTAGTATCCAACAGGGGTTAACCTACGAGCAGTACTTC; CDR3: CASSIQQGLTYEQYF
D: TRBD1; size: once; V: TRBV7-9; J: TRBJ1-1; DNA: TGTGCCAGCAGCTTAGGTGACAGGGTAATTCGCACTGAAGCTTTCTTT; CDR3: CASSLGDRVIRTEAFF
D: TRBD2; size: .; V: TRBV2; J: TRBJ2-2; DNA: TGTGCCAGAGGACTAGCGGGAGGAACCGGGGAGCTGTTTTTT; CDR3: CARGLAGGTGELFF
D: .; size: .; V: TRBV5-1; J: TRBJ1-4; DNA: TGCGCCAGCAGCGGCGACAGTAATGAAAAACTGTTTTTT; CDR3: CASSGDSNEKLFF
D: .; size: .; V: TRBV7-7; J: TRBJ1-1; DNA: TGTGCCAGCAGCTTAGGGGACACCAAAACCACTGAAGCTTTCTTT; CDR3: CASSLGDTKTTEAFF
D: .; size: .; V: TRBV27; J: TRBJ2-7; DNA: TGTGCCAGCAGTCTAGACTCCATGAGCTCCTACGAGCAGTACTTC; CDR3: CASSLDSMSSYEQYF
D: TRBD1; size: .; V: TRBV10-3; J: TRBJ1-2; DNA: TGTGCCATCACCAAAGGACAGGGGGCGGGAAACTATGGCTACACCTTC; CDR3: CAITKGQGAGNYGYTF
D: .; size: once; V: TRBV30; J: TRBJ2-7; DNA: TGTGCCTGGAGTTGGGGGGGGCAAGCCTACGAGCAGTACTTC; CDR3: CAWSWGGQAYEQYF
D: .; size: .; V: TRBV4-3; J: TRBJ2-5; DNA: TGCGCCAGCAGCCAAGAGGTGCGTCAAGAGACCCAGTACTTC; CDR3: CASSQEVRQETQYF